This T cell receptor (beta chain) came from a study of T cells in tumors after PD-1 blockade. The wider study: Blood samples averaged roughly 120,000 templates (range about 23,000-280,000) and over 35,000 unique clonotypes.

The protocol was immunoSEQ multiplex PCR, while the TCRdb copy is restricted to in-frame clones and leaves out a portion. This table has about 33,000 clones, approximately 78% appearing once. Germline V CDR1 and CDR2: MDHEN, SYDVKM. The CDR3 sequence is 17 residues long. V shed 6 bases and J 3 bases; nucleotides not matched to a gene: 11. The source material was PBMCs, sampled before anti-PD-1 treatment. The chain has TRBV28 and TRBJ2-4; TRBD2 matches at 10 bases. This clonotype originated in a human donor with basal cell carcinoma. The CDR3 loop reads CASSSLLAGTDKNIQYF. The CDR3 nucleotides are TGTGCCAGCAGCTCACTACTAGCGGGAACAGACAAAAACATTCAGTACTTC.